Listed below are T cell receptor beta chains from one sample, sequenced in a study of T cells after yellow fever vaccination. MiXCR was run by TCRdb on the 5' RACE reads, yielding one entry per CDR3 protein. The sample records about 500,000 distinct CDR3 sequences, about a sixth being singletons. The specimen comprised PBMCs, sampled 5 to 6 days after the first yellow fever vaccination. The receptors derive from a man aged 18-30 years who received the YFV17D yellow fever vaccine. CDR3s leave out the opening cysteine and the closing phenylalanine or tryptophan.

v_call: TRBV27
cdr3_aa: ASSLERVNNSPLH

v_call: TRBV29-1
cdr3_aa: SVEGTKKTNYGYT

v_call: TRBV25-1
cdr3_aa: APAPILYTGELF

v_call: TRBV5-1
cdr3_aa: ASSLVPGGVGNEQF

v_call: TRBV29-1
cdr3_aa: SVDPRGEEETQY

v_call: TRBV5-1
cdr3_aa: ASSRQTGGNEKLF

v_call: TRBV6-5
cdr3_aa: ASSYLPTGPGANVLT

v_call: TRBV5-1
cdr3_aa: ASSRGQEINEQF

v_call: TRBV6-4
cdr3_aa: ASSADGSSYNEQF

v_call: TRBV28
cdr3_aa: ASIAVAINYNEQF

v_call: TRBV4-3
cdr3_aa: ASSQDWGPYGYT

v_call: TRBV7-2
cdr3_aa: ASSQYRVTGELF

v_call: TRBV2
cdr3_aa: ASSEGGVVTHQPQH

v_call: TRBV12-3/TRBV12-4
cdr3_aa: ASSFFRYSPLH

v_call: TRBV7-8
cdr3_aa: ASSTGGEQY

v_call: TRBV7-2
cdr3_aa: ASRNSGLPLPSH

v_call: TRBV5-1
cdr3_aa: ASSLEPSGVQETQY

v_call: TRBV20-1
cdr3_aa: SAPRGDNYGYT

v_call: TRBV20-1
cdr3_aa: SAGPNGRGKNIQY

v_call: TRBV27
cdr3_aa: ASRGLGRGENTEAF

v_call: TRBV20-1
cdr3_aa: SARAPGHWNTEAF

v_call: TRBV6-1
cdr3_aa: ASSRQPRYGYT

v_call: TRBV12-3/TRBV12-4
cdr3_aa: ASTLDPLDEQF

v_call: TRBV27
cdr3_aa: ASSLSDNTEAF

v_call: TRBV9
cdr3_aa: ASSSRLAGAETQY

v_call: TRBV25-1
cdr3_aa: ASEGIRGSGANVLT

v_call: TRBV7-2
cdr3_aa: ASSLYQGYGYT